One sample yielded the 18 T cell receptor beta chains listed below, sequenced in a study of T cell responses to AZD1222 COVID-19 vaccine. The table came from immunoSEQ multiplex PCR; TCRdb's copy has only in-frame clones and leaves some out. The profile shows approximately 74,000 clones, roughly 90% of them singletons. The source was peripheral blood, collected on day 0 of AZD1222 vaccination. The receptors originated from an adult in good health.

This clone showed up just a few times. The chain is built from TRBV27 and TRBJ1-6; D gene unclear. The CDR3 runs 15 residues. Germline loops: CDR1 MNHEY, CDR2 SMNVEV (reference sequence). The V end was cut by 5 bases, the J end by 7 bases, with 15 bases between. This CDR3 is CASSPRAGSNSPLHF. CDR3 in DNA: TGTGCCAGCAGTCCCCGGGCGGGGTCAAATTCACCCCTCCACTTT.

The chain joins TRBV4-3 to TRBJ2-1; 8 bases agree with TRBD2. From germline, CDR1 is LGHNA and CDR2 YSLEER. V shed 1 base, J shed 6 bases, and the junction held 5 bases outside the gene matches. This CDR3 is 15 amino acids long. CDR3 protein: CASSQGGLVGNEQFF. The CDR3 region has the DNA TGCGCCAGCAGCCAAGGGGGACTAGTTGGCAATGAGCAGTTCTTC.

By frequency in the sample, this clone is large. The CDR3 coding sequence is TGTGCCAGTACCATTACTAGCGGAGACTACAATGAGCAGTTCTTC. Translated, it gives CASTITSGDYNEQFF. The chain carries TRBV19 and TRBJ2-1, with 8 bases aligning to TRBD2. Germline V gene sequence: CDR1 LNHDA, CDR2 SQIVND (reference sequence). V was pared by 7 bases and J by 3 bases, with 8 bases of the junction left unmatched. The CDR3 contains 15 residues.

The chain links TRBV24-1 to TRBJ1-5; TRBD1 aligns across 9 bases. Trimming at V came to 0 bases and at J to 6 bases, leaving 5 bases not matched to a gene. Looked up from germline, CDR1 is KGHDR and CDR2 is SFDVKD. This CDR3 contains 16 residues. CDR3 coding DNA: TGTGCCACCAGTGATTTGCCCGGACAGGGGTTTCAGCCCCAGCATTTT. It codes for CATSDLPGQGFQPQHF.

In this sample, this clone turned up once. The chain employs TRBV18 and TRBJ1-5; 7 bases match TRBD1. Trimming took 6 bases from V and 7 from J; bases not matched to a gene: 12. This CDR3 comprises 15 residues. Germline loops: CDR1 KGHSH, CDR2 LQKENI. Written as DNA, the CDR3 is TGTGCCAGCTCGGAGAATGAGGGGGCGAGGCAGCCCCAGCATTTT. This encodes CASSENEGARQPQHF. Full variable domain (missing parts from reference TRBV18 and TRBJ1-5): NAGVMQNPRHLVRRRGQEARLRCSPMKGHSHVYWYRQLPEEGLKFMVYLQKENIIDESGMPKERFSAEFPKEGPSILRIQQVVRGDSAAYFCASSENEGARQPQHFGDGTRLSIL.

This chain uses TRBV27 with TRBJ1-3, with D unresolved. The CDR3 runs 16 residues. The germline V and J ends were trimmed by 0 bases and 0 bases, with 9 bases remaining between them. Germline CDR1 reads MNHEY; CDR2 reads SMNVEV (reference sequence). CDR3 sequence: CASSLSPGYSGNTIYF. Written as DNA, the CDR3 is TGTGCCAGCAGTTTATCGCCGGGATACTCTGGAAACACCATATATTTT.

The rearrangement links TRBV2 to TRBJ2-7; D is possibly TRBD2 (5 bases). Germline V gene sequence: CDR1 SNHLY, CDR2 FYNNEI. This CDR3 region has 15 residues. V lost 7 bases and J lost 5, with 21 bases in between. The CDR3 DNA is TGTGCCAGCATGAGGGCAGCCCTAAGCGTAAACGAGCAGTACTTC. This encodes CASMRAALSVNEQYF.

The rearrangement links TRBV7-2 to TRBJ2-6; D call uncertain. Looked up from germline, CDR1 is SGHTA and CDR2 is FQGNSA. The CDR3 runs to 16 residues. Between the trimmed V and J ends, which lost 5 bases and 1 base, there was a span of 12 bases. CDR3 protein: CASSPSPGSGANVLTF. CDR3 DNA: TGTGCCAGCAGCCCTAGTCCGGGTTCTGGGGCCAACGTCCTGACTTTC. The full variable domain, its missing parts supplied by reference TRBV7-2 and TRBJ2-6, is GAGVSQSPSNKVTEKGKDVELRCDPISGHTALYWYRQSLGQGLEFLIYFQGNSAPDKSGLPSDRFSAERTGGSVSTLTIQRTQQEDSAVYLCASSPSPGSGANVLTFGAGSRLTVL.

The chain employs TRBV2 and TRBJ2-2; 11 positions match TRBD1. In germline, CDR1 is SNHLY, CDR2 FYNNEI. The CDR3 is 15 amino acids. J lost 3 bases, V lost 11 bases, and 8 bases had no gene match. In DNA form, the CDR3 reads TGTGCCCATGGGGGACAGGGGGTAGACACCGGGGAGCTGTTTTTT. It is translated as CAHGGQGVDTGELFF.

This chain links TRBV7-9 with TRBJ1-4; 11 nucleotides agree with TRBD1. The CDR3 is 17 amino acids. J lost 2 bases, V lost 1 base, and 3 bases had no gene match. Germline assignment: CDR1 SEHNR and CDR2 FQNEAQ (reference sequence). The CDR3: CASSLGRTGGTNEKLFF. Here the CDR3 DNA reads TGTGCCAGCAGCTTAGGCAGGACAGGGGGCACTAATGAAAAACTGTTTTTT.

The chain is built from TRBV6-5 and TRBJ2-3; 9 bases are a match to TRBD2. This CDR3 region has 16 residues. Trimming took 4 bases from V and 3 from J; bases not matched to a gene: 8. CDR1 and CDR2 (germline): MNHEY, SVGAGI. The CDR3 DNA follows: TGTGCCAGCAGTTTGAAACCTAGCGGGACAACAGATACGCAGTATTTT. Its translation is CASSLKPSGTTDTQYF.

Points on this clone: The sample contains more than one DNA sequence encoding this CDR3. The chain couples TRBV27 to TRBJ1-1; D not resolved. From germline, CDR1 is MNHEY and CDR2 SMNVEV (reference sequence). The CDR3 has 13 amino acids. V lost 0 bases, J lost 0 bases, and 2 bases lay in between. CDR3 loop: CASSLSLNTEAFF. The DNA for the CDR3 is TGTGCCAGCAGTTTATCCCTGAACACTGAAGCTTTCTTT.

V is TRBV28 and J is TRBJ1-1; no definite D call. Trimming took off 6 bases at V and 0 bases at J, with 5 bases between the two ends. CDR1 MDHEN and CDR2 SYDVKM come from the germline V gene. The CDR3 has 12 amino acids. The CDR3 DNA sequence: TGTGCCAGCAGCCCCATGAACACTGAAGCTTTCTTT. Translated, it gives CASSPMNTEAFF.

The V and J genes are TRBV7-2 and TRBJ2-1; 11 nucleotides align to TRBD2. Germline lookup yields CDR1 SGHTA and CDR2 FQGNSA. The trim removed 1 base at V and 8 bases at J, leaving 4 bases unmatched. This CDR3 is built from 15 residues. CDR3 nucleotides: TGTGCCAGCAGCTTAGATGGGACTAGCGGTGATGAGCAGTTCTTC. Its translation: CASSLDGTSGDEQFF.

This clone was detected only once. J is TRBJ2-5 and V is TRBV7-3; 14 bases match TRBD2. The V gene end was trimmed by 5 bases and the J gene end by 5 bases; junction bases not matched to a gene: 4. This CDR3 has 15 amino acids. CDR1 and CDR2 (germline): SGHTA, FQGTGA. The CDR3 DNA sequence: TGTGCCAGCAGCCCGGGACTAGCGGGAGTTGAGACCCAGTACTTC. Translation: CASSPGLAGVETQYF.

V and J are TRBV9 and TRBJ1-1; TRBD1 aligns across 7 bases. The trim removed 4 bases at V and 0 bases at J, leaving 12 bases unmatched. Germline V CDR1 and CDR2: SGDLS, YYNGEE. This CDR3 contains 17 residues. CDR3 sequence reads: CASSSPPDRSMNTEAFF. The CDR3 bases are TGTGCCAGCAGCTCTCCTCCGGACAGGAGTATGAACACTGAAGCTTTCTTT.

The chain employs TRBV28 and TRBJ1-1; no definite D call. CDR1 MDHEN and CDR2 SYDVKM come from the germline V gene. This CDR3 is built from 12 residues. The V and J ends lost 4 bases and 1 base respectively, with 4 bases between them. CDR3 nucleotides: TGTGCCAGCAGTTCGCAGAACACTGAAGCTTTCTTT. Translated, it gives CASSSQNTEAFF.

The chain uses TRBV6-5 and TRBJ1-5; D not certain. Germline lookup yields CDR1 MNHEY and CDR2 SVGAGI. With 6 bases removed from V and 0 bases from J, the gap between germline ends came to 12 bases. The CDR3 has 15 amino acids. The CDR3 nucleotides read TGTGCCAGCAGGGGTCCGGGTCCTAGCAATCAGCCCCAGCATTTT. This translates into CASRGPGPSNQPQHF.